This T cell receptor (beta chain) was found in a study of OX40 agonist ivuxolimab in advanced cancers. Trimming left V 2 bases short and J 1 base short, with 3 bases between. The CDR3 runs 12 residues. Germline-derived CDR1 and CDR2 are KGHSH and LQKENI. The repertoire was sequenced with immunoSEQ multiplex PCR; TCRdb's copy has only in-frame clones and lacks some. The table includes some 54,000 clones, 65% to 80% detected once. Source: CD4+ or CD8+ T cells sorted from blood, taken in a trial of the OX40 agonist ivuxolimab. This chain links TRBV18 with TRBJ2-7, with D unresolved. The clonotype originates from an adult with an advanced solid tumor such as melanoma, head and neck, liver or kidney cancer. The CDR3 loop is CASSPGSYEQYF. Here the CDR3 DNA reads TGTGCCAGCTCACCAGGGTCCTACGAGCAGTACTTC.